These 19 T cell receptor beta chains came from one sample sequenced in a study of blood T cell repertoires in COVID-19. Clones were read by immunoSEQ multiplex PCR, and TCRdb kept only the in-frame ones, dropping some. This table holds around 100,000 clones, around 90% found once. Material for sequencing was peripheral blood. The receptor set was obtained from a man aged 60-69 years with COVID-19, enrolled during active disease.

CDR3 sequence: CASSLAGHYEQFF. The CDR3 DNA is TGTGCCAGCAGCTTAGCCGGTCATTATGAGCAGTTCTTC. V is TRBV7-9 and J is TRBJ2-1, with D unresolved. Germline V gene data show CDR1 as SEHNR and CDR2 as FQNEAQ (reference sequence). V gave up 0 bases and J gave up 8 bases, with 8 bases separating them. The length of the CDR3 is 13 residues.

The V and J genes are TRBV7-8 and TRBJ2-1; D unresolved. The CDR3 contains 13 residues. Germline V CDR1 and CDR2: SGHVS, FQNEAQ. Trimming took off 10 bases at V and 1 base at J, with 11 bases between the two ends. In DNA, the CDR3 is TGTGCCATTGTGGAAGCGTCCTACAATGAGCAGTTCTTC. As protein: CAIVEASYNEQFF. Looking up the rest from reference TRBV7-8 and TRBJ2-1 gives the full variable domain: GAGVSQSPRYKVAKRGQDVALRCDPISGHVSLFWYQQALGQGPEFLTYFQNEAQLDKSGLPSDRFFAERPEGSVSTLKIQRTQQEDSAVYLCAIVEASYNEQFFGPGTRLTVL.

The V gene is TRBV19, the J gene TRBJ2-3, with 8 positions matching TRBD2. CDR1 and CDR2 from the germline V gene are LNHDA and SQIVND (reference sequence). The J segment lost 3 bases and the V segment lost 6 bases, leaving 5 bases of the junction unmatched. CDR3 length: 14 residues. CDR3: CASSSSGPTDTQYF. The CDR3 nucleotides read TGTGCCAGTAGCTCTAGCGGGCCGACAGATACGCAGTATTTT.

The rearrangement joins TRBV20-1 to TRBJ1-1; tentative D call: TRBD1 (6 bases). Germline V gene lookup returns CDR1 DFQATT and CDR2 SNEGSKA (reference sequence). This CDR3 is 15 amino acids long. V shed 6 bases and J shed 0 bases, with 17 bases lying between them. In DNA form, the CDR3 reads TGCAGTGCAAGTAATCCCAGGGGCATGAACACTGAAGCTTTCTTT. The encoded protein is CSASNPRGMNTEAFF.

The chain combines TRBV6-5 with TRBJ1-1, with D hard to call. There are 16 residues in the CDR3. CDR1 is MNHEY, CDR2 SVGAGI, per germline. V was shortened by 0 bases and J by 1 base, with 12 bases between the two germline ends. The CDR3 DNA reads TGTGCCAGCAGTTACTCGGTAGGGAGGAGGAACACTGAAGCTTTCTTT. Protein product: CASSYSVGRRNTEAFF.

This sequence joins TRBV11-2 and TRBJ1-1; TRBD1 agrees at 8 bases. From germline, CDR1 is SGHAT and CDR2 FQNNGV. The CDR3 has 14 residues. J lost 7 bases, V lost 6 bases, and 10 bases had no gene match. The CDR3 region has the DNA TGTGCCAGCAGATCAATCAGGGGGCGCGTTGAAGCTTTCTTT. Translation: CASRSIRGRVEAFF.

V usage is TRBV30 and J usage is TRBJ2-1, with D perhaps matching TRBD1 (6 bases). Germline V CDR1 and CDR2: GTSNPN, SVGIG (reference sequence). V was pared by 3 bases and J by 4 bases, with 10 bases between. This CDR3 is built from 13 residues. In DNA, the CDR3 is TGTGCCTGGAGAGGACAGCCTTACAATGAGCAGTTCTTC. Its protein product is CAWRGQPYNEQFF.

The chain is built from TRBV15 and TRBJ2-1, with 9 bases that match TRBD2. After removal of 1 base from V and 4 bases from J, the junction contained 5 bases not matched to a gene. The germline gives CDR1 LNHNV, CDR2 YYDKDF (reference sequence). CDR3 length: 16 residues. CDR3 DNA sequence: TGTGCCACCAGCAGAGGGGGGCTAGCGGGATACAATGAGCAGTTCTTC. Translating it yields CATSRGGLAGYNEQFF.

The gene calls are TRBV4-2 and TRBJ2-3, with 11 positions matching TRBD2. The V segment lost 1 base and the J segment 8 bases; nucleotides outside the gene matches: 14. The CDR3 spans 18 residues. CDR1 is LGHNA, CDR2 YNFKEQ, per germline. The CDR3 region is CASSQGLAGIHPPGTQYF. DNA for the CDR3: TGTGCCAGCAGCCAAGGACTAGCGGGAATTCATCCTCCAGGTACGCAGTATTTT.

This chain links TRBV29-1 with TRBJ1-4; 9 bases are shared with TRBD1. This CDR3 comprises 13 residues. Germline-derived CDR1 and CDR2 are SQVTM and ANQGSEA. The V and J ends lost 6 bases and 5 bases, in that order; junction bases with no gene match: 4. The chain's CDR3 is CSVPGTGNEKLFF. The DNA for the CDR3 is TGCAGCGTCCCCGGGACAGGGAATGAAAAACTGTTTTTT.

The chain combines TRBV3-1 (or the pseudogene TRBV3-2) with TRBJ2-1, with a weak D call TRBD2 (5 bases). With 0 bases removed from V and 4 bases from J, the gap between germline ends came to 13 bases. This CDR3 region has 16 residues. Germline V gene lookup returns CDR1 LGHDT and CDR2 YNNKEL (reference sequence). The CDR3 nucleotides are TGTGCCAGCAGCCAAGATAGGATAGCGTCGTACAATGAGCAGTTCTTC. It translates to CASSQDRIASYNEQFF.

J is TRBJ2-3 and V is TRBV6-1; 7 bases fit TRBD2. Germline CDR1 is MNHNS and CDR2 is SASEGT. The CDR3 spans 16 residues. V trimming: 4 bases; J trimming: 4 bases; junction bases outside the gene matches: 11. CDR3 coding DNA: TGTGCCAGCAGTGGTCGGGCGGGAGAAGGCGCAGATACGCAGTATTTT. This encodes CASSGRAGEGADTQYF.

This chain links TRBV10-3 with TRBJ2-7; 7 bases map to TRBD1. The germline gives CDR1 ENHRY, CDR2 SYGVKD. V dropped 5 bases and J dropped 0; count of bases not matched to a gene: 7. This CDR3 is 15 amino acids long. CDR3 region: CAISTTGTASYEQYF. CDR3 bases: TGTGCCATCAGTACAACCGGGACAGCCTCCTACGAGCAGTACTTC.

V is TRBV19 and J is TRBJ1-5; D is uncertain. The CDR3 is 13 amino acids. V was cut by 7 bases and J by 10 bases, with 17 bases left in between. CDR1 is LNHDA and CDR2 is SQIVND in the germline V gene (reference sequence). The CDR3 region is CASTGATAGPQHF. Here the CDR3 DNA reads TGTGCCAGTACAGGAGCGACGGCGGGTCCCCAGCATTTT. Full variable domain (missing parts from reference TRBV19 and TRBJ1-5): DGGITQSPKYLFRKEGQNVTLSCEQNLNHDAMYWYRQDPGQGLRLIYYSQIVNDFQKGDIAEGYSVSREKKESFPLTVTSAQKNPTAFYLCASTGATAGPQHFGDGTRLSIL.

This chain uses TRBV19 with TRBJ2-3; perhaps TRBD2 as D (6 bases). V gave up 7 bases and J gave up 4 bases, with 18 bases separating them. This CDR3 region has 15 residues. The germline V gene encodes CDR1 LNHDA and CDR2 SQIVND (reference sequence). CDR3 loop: CASKLAEISADTQYF. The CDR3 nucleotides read TGTGCCAGTAAGTTAGCGGAGATCTCCGCAGATACGCAGTATTTT.

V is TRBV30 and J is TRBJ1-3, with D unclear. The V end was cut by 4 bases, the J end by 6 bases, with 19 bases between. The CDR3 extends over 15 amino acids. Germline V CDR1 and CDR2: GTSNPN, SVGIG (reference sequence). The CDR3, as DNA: TGTGCCTGGAACACTGGAGCTCCTTCGGTAAACACCATATATTTT. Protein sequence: CAWNTGAPSVNTIYF. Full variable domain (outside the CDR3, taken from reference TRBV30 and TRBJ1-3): SQTIHQWPATLVQPVGSPLSLECTVEGTSNPNLYWYRQAAGRGLQLLFYSVGIGQISSEVPQNLSASRPQDRQFILSSKKLLLSDSGFYLCAWNTGAPSVNTIYFGEGSWLTVV.

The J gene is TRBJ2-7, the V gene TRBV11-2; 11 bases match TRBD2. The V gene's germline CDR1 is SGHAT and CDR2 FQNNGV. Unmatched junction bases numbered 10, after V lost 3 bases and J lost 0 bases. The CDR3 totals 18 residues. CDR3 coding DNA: TGTGCCAGCAGCTTTCTCACTAGCGGGAGCCCTAGCTCCTACGAGCAGTACTTC. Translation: CASSFLTSGSPSSYEQYF. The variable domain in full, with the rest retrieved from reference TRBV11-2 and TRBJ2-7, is EAGVAQSPRYKIIEKRQSVAFWCNPISGHATLYWYQQILGQGPKLLIQFQNNGVVDDSQLPKDRFSAERLKGVDSTLKIQPAKLEDSAVYLCASSFLTSGSPSSYEQYFGPGTRLTVT.

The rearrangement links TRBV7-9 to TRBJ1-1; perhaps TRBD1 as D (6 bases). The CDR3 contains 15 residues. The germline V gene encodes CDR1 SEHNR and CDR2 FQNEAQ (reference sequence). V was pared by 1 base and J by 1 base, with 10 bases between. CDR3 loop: CASSLEGRGNTEAFF. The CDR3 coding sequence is TGTGCCAGCAGCTTAGAAGGCAGGGGGAACACTGAAGCTTTCTTT. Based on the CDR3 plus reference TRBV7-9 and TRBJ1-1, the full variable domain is DTGVSQNPRHKITKRGQNVTFRCDPISEHNRLYWYRQTLGQGPEFLTYFQNEAQLEKSRLLSDRFSAERPKGSFSTLEIQRTEQGDSAMYLCASSLEGRGNTEAFFGQGTRLTVV.

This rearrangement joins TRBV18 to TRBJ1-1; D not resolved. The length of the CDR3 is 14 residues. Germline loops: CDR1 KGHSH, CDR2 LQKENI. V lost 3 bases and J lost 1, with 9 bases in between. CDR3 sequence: CASSPSTANTEAFF. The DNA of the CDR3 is TGTGCCAGCTCACCCAGTACAGCGAACACTGAAGCTTTCTTT. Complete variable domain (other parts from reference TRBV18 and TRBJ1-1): NAGVMQNPRHLVRRRGQEARLRCSPMKGHSHVYWYRQLPEEGLKFMVYLQKENIIDESGMPKERFSAEFPKEGPSILRIQQVVRGDSAAYFCASSPSTANTEAFFGQGTRLTVV.